This TCR beta chain was identified in a study of T cell repertoires in cytomegalovirus infection. Study in general: Public TCR beta signatures were indicative of both CMV infection and a matching HLA type. Findings and limits, study-wide: CMV-specific TCR beta clonotypes restricted by HLA-C dominated the ex vivo response. There were carriers of CMV plus the relevant HLA, and cumulative public TCR beta family frequency identified them.

Germline CDR1 is SGHTA and CDR2 is FQGNSA. V lost 2 bases and J lost 5; bases outside the gene matches: 10. This CDR3 has 16 amino acids. One entry per CDR3 protein results from TCRdb running MiXCR on the reads. Among about 130,000 distinct CDR3 sequences listed, around 25% were seen once. The table lists this clonotype with many counts. Its antigen remains unknown. This chain connects TRBV7-2 to TRBJ2-5, with 8 bases lining up with TRBD2. The source material was PBMCs, sequenced either directly or after in vitro stimulation (not recorded which). This clonotype was obtained from a human donor in good health (CMV status not recorded). Some clones in this sample may be carry-over from other donors' samples. The CDR3 DNA follows: TGTGCCAGCAGCTTAACGTCTAGCGGGCAGAGGGAGACCCAGTACTTC. Its protein product is CASSLTSSGQRETQYF.